The rows below give T cell receptor beta chains drawn from one sample of a study of T cells in Graves' hyperthyroidism and ophthalmopathy. TCRdb itself ran the multiplex PCR reads through MiXCR, one entry per CDR3 protein. The table has approximately 690,000 distinct CDR3 sequences, roughly 15% seen once. The sequenced sample consisted of blood. These receptors originate from a woman aged 50 to 65 with Graves' ophthalmopathy. Each CDR3 is given with its conserved first and last residue. A D gene is named only where the DNA matches it firmly. For some rows the clone size is stated as once, few or many, or as a class when expanded; others skip it.

cdr3_length	v_call	d_call	clone_size	j_call	cdr3_nt	cdr3_aa
16	TRBV24-1	NA	many	TRBJ2-1	TGTGCCACCAGTGATCTATCTACGGAAGGGGCCAATGAGCAGTTCTTC	CATSDLSTEGANEQFF
14	TRBV9	NA	NA	TRBJ1-6	TGTGCCAGCAGCGGACAGGTCTCAGATTCACCCCTCCACTTT	CASSGQVSDSPLHF
16	TRBV28	NA	many	TRBJ1-5	TGTGCCAGCGCCCTGTCGTCGGGGGCGAGGAATCAGCCCCAGCATTTT	CASALSSGARNQPQHF
16	TRBV4-2	TRBD2	many	TRBJ2-1	TGTGCCAGCAGCCAAGAAATGAGGCTAGCGGACAATGAGCAGTTCTTC	CASSQEMRLADNEQFF
17	TRBV24-1	TRBD2	NA	TRBJ2-3	TGTGCCACCAGTGATGTCAGACTAGCGGGAGTGGCAGATACGCAGTATTTT	CATSDVRLAGVADTQYF
13	TRBV3-1	NA	many	TRBJ2-3	TGTGCCAGCAGCCAAGATCCCCGCGGTACGCAGTATTTT	CASSQDPRGTQYF
19	TRBV20-1	TRBD2	few	TRBJ2-4	TGCAATGCTAGAGCGAACGTAGCGGGAGGTCCGCTAGCCAAAAACATTCAGTACTTC	CNARANVAGGPLAKNIQYF
15	TRBV4-2	NA	many	TRBJ1-5	TGTGCCAGCAGCCAAGAAGGGGGGGCTGGTCAGCCCCAGCATTTT	CASSQEGGAGQPQHF
14	TRBV9	NA	many	TRBJ1-2	TGTGCCAGCAGCACTGGGACACGTAACTATGGCTACACCTTC	CASSTGTRNYGYTF
17	TRBV4-1	NA	few	TRBJ2-7	TGCGCCAGCAGCCAAGATCGACCTTCAGGACAGAGCTACGAGCAGTACTTC	CASSQDRPSGQSYEQYF
15	TRBV19	NA	NA	TRBJ1-5	TGTGCCAGTACCAACACCGGCCCCAGGGGCCAGCCCCAGCATTTT	CASTNTGPRGQPQHF
14	TRBV4-3	NA	NA	TRBJ1-1	TGCGCCAGCAGCCAACGGGAGGGGAACACTGAAGCTTTCTTT	CASSQREGNTEAFF
18	TRBV28	TRBD2	many	TRBJ2-1	TGTGCCAGCAGTCCAAAGTCCCTAGCGGTGTACCCGCCGAATGAGCAGTTCTTC	CASSPKSLAVYPPNEQFF
14	TRBV7-2	TRBD2	many	TRBJ2-7	TGTGCCAGCAGCACCACTAGCGGGTTCTACGAGCAGTACTTC	CASSTTSGFYEQYF
15	TRBV7-2	NA	many	TRBJ1-1	TGTGCCAGCAGCTTTGGGTGGACAGCGAACACTGAAGCTTTCTTT	CASSFGWTANTEAFF
13	TRBV6-1	NA	NA	TRBJ2-4	TGTGCCAGCGCCTCGTCGCCGAAAAACATTCAGTACTTC	CASASSPKNIQYF
15	TRBV5-6	NA	NA	TRBJ2-3	TGTGCCAGCAGCTTACGACTCACGTCCACAGATACGCAGTATTTT	CASSLRLTSTDTQYF
16	TRBV20-1	TRBD1	many	TRBJ2-7	TGCAGTGCTAGAGACCCGCGATCCGGGACAGCCTACGAGCAGTACTTC	CSARDPRSGTAYEQYF
15	TRBV18	TRBD1	many	TRBJ1-4	TGTGCCAGCTCATACGGATTAGGGGGCAGTGAAAAACTGTTTTTT	CASSYGLGGSEKLFF
14	TRBV20-1	NA	NA	TRBJ1-1	TGCAGTGCTAGAGCGGGATCTCTGAACACTGAAGCTTTCTTT	CSARAGSLNTEAFF
17	TRBV7-9	NA	many	TRBJ2-1	TGTGCCAGCAGCTTAACCCTACAGGGATTAACCTACAATGAGCAGTTCTTC	CASSLTLQGLTYNEQFF
16	TRBV27	TRBD1	few	TRBJ1-2	TGTGCCAGCAGTCTTACAGGGGGCCTGACTAACTATGGCTACACCTTC	CASSLTGGLTNYGYTF
15	TRBV18	NA	many	TRBJ1-1	TGTGCCAGCTCACCTGATGGGTCAGGGAACACTGAAGCTTTCTTT	CASSPDGSGNTEAFF
16	TRBV24-1	NA	many	TRBJ1-4	TGTGCCACCAGTGACTCCGCCGGAGGGGCGCCTGAAAAACTGTTTTTT	CATSDSAGGAPEKLFF
16	TRBV7-9	NA	once	TRBJ1-6	TGTGCCAGCAGCGAGCAGGGAGCTGGCTATAATTCACCCCTCCACTTT	CASSEQGAGYNSPLHF
12	TRBV3-1	NA	many	TRBJ2-1	TGTGCCAGCAGCCAACTGGGGCGTGAGCAGTTCTTC	CASSQLGREQFF
13	TRBV29-1	TRBD1	few	TRBJ1-1	TGCAGCGTGACGACAGGGACTAGCACTGAAGCTTTCTTT	CSVTTGTSTEAFF
13	TRBV29-1	TRBD2	NA	TRBJ2-1	TGCAGCGTGACTAGCGGGATCTTCGATGAGCAGTTCTTC	CSVTSGIFDEQFF
13	TRBV28	NA	few	TRBJ1-2	TGTGCCAGCAGTTTGGTGGGTAAATATGGCTACACCTTC	CASSLVGKYGYTF
17	TRBV4-2	NA	many	TRBJ2-1	TGTGCCAGCAGCCCCTCCGGGGGGCCAAGCTCCTACAATGAGCAGTTCTTC	CASSPSGGPSSYNEQFF
14	TRBV7-9	TRBD1	few	TRBJ2-7	TGTGCCAGCAGCTGGGACAGGGAAGTCTACGAGCAGTACTTC	CASSWDREVYEQYF
13	TRBV28	NA	many	TRBJ2-5	TGTGCCAGCAGTCCAAATATGGGGGAGACCCAGTACTTC	CASSPNMGETQYF